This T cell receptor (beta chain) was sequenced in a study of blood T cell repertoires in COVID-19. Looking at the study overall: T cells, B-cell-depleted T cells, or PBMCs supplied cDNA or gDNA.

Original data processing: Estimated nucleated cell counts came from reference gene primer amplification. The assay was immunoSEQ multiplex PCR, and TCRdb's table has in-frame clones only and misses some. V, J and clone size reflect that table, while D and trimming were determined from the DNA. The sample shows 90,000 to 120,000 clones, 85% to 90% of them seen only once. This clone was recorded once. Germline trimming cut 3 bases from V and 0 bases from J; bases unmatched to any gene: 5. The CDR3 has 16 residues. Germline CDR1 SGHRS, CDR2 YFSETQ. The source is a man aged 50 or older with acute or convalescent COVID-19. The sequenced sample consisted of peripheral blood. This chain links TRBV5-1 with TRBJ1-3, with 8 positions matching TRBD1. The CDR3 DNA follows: TGCGCCAGCAGCTCTATTACAGGGGGCTCTGGAAACACCATATATTTT. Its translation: CASSSITGGSGNTIYF.